This T cell receptor beta chain comes out of a study of Tregs in tolerant kidney transplant recipients. This CDR3 is 17 amino acids long. V dropped 2 bases and J dropped 3; count of bases not matched to a gene: 9. Per the germline V gene, CDR1 is SGHRS and CDR2 is YFSETQ. To note about this clone: Its antigen is not identified.

Profiled with immunoSEQ multiplex PCR; TCRdb holds only in-frame clones, not every one. This sample has roughly 40,000 clones, with about 95% found just once. The chain couples TRBV5-1 to TRBJ1-5; 9 positions match TRBD1. The receptor's source is a human donor in good health. The sample consisted of Tregs from blood cultured with allogeneic cells. The CDR3 coding sequence is TGCGCCAGCAGCTTAGGGGGACAGGGAGGGCCCAATCAGCCCCAGCATTTT. Translated: CASSLGGQGGPNQPQHF.